The 5 T cell receptor beta chains below all came from one sample that was sequenced in a study of blood T cell repertoires in COVID-19. TCRdb keeps only in-frame clones here, not all; method: immunoSEQ multiplex PCR. The sample contains 130,000 or so clones, around three quarters of which appear only once. Material: peripheral blood. The receptor source for this set is a woman in her 70s with acute or convalescent COVID-19.

V usage is TRBV6-5 and J usage is TRBJ1-2, with D possibly matching TRBD1 (5 bases). The CDR3 sequence is 13 residues long. Germline assignment: CDR1 MNHEY and CDR2 SVGAGI. Deletions cut 8 bases from V and 8 bases from J, with 18 bases between. The CDR3 DNA follows: TGTGCCAGCGAGTTGTCAGGGATGGGGGGCTACACCTTC. Translation gives CASELSGMGGYTF.

CDR3 amino acids: CASSLGTGGNSPLHF. CDR3 coding DNA: TGTGCCAGTAGTCTAGGGACAGGGGGCAATTCACCCCTCCACTTT. V gene TRBV19 combines with J gene TRBJ1-6, with TRBD1 identical over 12 bases. The trim removed 5 bases at V and 7 bases at J, leaving 3 bases unmatched. Germline V lookup: CDR1 LNHDA, CDR2 SQIVND (reference sequence). The CDR3 covers 15 residues.

The chain has TRBV29-1 and TRBJ1-5; D unresolved. Deletions cut 4 bases from V and 2 bases from J, with 9 bases between. CDR1 SQVTM and CDR2 ANQGSEA come from the germline V gene. The CDR3 is made up of 13 amino acids. The CDR3, as DNA: TGCAGCGTTGGATCGGTTGGCAATCAGCCCCAGCATTTT. Its translation is CSVGSVGNQPQHF.

The rearrangement joins TRBV2 to TRBJ2-7; TRBD2 is a possible D gene (5 bases). V shed 4 bases and J shed 4 bases, with 5 bases lying between them. The germline gives CDR1 SNHLY, CDR2 FYNNEI. The CDR3 runs to 11 residues. In nucleotides, the CDR3 is TGTGCCAGCAGTGGGGAGTACGAGCAGTACTTC. This sequence encodes CASSGEYEQYF.

The rearrangement links TRBV29-1 to TRBJ2-6; 9 bases align to TRBD1. Unmatched junction bases numbered 3, after V lost 6 bases and J lost 0 bases. CDR1 and CDR2 (germline): SQVTM, ANQGSEA. The CDR3 length is 15 residues. The CDR3 sequence is CSVGTGHSGANVLTF. CDR3 sequence (DNA): TGCAGCGTCGGGACAGGGCACTCTGGGGCCAACGTCCTGACTTTC.